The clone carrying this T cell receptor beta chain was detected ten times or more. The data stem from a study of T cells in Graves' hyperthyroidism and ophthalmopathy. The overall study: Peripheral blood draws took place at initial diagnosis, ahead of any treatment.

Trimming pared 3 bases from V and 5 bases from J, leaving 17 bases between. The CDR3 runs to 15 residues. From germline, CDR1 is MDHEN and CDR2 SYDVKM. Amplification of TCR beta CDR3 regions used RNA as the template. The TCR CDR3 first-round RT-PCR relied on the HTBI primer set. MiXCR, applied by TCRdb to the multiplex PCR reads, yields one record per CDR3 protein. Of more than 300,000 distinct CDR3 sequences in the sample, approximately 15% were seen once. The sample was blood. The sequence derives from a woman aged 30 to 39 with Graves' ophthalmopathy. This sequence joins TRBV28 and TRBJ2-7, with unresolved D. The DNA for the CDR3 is TGTGCCAGCAGTTTCACTCCCAACCCTTACAACGAGCAGTACTTC. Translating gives CASSFTPNPYNEQYF.